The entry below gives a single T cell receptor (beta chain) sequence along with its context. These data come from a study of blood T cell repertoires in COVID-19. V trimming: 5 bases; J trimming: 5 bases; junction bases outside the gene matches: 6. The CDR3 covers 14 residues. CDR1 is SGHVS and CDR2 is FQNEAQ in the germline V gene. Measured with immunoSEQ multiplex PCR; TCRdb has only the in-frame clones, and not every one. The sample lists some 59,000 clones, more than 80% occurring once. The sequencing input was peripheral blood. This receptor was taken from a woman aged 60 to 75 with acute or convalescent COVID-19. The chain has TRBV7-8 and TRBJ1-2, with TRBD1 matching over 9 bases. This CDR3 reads CASSPIGTGYGYTF. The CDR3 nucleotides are TGTGCCAGCAGCCCCATTGGGACAGGGTATGGCTACACCTTC. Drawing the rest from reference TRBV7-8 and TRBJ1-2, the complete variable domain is GAGVSQSPRYKVAKRGQDVALRCDPISGHVSLFWYQQALGQGPEFLTYFQNEAQLDKSGLPSDRFFAERPEGSVSTLKIQRTQQEDSAVYLCASSPIGTGYGYTFGSGTRLTVV.